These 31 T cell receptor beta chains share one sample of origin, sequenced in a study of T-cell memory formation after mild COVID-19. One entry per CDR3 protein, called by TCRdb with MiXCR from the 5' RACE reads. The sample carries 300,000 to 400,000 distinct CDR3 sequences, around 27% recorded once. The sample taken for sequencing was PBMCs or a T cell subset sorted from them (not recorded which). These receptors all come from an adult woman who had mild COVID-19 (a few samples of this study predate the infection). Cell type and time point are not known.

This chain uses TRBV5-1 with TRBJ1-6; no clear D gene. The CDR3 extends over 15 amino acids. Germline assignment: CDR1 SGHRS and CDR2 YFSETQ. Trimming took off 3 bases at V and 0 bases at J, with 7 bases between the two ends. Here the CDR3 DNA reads TGCGCCAGCAGCTCCGACCGCTCCTATAATTCACCCCTCCACTTT. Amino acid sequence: CASSSDRSYNSPLHF.

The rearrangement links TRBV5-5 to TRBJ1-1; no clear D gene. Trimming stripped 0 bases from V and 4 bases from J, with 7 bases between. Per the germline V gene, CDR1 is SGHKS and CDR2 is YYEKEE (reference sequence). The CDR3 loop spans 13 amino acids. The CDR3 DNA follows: TGTGCCAGCAGCTTGGTAATGGGCACTGAAGCTTTCTTT. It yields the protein CASSLVMGTEAFF.

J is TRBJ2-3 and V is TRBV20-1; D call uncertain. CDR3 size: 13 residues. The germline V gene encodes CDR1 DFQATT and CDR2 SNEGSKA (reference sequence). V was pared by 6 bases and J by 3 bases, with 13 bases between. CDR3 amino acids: CSAGLVGTDTQYF. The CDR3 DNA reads TGCAGTGCCGGTTTGGTGGGGACAGATACGCAGTATTTT.

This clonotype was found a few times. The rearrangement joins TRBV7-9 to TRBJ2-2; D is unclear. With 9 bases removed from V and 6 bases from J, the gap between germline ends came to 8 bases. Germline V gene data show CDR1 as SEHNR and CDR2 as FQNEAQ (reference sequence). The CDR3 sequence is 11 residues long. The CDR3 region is CASPSAGELFF. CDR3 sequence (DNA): TGTGCCAGTCCGAGCGCCGGGGAGCTGTTTTTT.

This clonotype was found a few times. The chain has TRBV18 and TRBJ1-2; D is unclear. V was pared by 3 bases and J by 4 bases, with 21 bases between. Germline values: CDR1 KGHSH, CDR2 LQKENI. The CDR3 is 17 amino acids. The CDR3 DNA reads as TGTGCCAGCTCACCGGTCCCCTTCAGCGAGCGGGTCTATGGCTACACCTTC. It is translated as CASSPVPFSERVYGYTF.

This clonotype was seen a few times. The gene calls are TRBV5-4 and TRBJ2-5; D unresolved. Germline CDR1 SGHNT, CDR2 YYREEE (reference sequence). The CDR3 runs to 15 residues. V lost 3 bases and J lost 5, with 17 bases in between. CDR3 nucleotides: TGTGCCAGCAGCTCAAGGTCCCGAAGGTGGGAGACCCAGTACTTC. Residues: CASSSRSRRWETQYF.

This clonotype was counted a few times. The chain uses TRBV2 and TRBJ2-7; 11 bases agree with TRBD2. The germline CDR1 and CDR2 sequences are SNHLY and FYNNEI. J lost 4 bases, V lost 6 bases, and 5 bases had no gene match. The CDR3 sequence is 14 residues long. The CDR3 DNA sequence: TGTGCCAGCAGAGAGGGGACTAGCGGATACGAGCAGTACTTC. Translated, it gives CASREGTSGYEQYF.

The CDR3 reads CASSEGARNQPQHF. The CDR3 DNA follows: TGTGCCAGCAGTGAGGGGGCCCGCAATCAGCCCCAGCATTTT. This sequence joins TRBV6-1 and TRBJ1-5, with TRBD1 as a possible D gene (6 bases). Per the germline V gene, CDR1 is MNHNS and CDR2 is SASEGT. V was shortened by 3 bases and J by 2 bases, with 8 bases between the two germline ends. This CDR3 is built from 14 residues.

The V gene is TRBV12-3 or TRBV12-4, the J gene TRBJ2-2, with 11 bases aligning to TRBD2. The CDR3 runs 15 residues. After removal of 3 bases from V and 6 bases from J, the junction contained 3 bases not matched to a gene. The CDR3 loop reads CASSFVAGGPGELFF. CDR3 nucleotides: TGTGCCAGCAGTTTTGTAGCGGGGGGGCCCGGGGAGCTGTTTTTT.

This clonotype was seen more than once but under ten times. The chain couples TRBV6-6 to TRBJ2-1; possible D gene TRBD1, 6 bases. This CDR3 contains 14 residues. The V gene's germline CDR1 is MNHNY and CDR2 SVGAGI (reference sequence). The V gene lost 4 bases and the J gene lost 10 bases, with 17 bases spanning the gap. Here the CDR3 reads CASSSDSSVGEQFF. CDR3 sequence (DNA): TGTGCCAGCAGTTCGGACAGCTCCGTCGGGGAGCAGTTCTTC.

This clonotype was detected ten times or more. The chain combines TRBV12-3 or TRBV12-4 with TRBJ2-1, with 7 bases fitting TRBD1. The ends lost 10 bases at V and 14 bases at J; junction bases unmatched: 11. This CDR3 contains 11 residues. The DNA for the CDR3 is TGTGCCACCTATAGAGGAGACAGGGAGTTCTTC. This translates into CATYRGDREFF.

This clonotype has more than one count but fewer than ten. The CDR3 here is CAGGKETQYF. CDR3 DNA sequence: TGTGCCGGTGGGAAAGAGACCCAGTACTTC. V is TRBV6-5 and J is TRBJ2-5; no reliable D call. V was pared by 11 bases and J by 3 bases, with 7 bases between. The germline gives CDR1 MNHEY, CDR2 SVGAGI. The CDR3 loop spans 10 amino acids.

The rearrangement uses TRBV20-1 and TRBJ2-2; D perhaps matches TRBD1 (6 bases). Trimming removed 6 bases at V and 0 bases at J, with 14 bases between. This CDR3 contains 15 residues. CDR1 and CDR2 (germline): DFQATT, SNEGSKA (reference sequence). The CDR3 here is CSASTRGPNTGELFF. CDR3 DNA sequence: TGCAGTGCCTCCACCAGGGGACCGAACACCGGGGAGCTGTTTTTT.

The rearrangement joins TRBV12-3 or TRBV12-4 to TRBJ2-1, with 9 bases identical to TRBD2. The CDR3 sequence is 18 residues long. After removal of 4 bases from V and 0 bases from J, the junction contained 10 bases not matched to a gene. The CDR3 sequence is CASSSTSGYFSSYNEQFF. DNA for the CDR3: TGTGCCAGCAGTTCGACTAGCGGATACTTTAGCTCCTACAATGAGCAGTTCTTC.

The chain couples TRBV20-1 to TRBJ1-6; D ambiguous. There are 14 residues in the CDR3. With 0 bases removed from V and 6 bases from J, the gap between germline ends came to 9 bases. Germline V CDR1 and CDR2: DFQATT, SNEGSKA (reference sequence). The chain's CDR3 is CSARDPSPNSPLHF. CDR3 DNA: TGCAGTGCTAGAGATCCCTCCCCTAATTCACCCCTCCACTTT.

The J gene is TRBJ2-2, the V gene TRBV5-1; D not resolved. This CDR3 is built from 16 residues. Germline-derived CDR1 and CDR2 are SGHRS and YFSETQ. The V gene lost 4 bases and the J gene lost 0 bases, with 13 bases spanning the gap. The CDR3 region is CASSDARASNTGELFF. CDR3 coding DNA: TGCGCCAGCAGCGACGCACGGGCATCGAACACCGGGGAGCTGTTTTTT. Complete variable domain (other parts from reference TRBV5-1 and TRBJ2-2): KAGVTQTPRYLIKTRGQQVTLSCSPISGHRSVSWYQQTPGQGLQFLFEYFSETQRNKGNFPGRFSGRQFSNSRSEMNVSTLELGDSALYLCASSDARASNTGELFFGEGSRLTVL.

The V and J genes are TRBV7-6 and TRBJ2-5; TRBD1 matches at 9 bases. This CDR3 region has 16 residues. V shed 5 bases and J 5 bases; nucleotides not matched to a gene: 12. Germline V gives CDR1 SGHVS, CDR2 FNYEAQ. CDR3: CASSHPGGQGLETQYF. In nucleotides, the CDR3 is TGTGCCAGCAGCCACCCGGGGGGACAGGGTTTGGAGACCCAGTACTTC.

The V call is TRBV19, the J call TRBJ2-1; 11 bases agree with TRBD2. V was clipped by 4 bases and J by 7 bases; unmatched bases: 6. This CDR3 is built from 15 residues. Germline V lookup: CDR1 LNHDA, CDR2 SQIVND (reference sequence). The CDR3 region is CASSSGSSGRNEQFF. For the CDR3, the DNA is TGTGCCAGTAGTAGCGGATCTAGCGGGAGGAATGAGCAGTTCTTC.

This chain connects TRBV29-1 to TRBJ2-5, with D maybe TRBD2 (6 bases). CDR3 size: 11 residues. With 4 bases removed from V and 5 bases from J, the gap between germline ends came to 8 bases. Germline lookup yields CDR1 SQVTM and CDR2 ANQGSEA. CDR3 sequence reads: CSVVREETQYF. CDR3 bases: TGCAGCGTTGTCCGGGAGGAGACCCAGTACTTC.

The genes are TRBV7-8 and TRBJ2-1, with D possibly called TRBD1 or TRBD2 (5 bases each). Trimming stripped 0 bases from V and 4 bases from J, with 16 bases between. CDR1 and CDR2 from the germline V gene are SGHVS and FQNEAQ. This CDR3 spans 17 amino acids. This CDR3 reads CASSLAGQWGLYNEQFF. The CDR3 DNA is TGTGCCAGCAGCTTAGCGGGCCAATGGGGGTTATACAATGAGCAGTTCTTC.

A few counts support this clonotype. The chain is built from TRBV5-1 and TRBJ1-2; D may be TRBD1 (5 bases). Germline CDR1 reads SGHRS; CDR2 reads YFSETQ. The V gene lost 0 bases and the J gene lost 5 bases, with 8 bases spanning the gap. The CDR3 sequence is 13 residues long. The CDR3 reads CASSLDRSYGYTF. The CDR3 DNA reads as TGCGCCAGCAGCTTGGACAGGAGTTATGGCTACACCTTC.

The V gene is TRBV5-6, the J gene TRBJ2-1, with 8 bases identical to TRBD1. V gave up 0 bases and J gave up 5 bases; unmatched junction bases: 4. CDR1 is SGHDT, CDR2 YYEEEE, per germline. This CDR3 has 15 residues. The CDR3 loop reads CASSLAGGTDNEQFF. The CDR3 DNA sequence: TGTGCCAGCAGCTTGGCAGGGGGCACAGACAATGAGCAGTTCTTC.

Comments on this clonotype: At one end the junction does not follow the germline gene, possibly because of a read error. The CDR3 bases are TGCGCCAGCAGCCAAACGACAGGCGGCGGTGAAAAACTGATTTTT. As protein: CASSQTTGGGEKLIF. This chain links TRBV4-1 with TRBJ1-4; TRBD1 might be the D (6 bases). This CDR3 contains 15 residues. Germline V gives CDR1 MGHRA, CDR2 YSYEKL.

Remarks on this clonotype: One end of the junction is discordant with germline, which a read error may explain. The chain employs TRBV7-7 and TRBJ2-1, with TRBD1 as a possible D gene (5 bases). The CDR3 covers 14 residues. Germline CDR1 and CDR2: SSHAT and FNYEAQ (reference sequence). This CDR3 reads CASSLPGQGGEQFF. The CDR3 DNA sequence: TGTGCTAGCAGCCTCCCAGGGCAGGGTGGTGAGCAGTTCTTC.

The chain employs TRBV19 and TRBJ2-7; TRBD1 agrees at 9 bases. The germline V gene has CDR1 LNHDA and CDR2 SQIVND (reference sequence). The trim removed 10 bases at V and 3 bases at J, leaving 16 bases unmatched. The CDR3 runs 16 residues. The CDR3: CATSQGALTPFYEQYF. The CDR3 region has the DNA TGTGCCACCTCACAGGGGGCCCTTACACCTTTCTACGAGCAGTACTTC.

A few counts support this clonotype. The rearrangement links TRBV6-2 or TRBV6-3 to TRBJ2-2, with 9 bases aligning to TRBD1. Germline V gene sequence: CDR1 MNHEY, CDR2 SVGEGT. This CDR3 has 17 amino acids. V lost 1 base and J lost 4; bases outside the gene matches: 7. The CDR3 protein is CASSYFLGTGITGELFF. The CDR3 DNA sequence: TGTGCCAGCAGTTACTTCCTCGGGACAGGGATCACCGGGGAGCTGTTTTTT.

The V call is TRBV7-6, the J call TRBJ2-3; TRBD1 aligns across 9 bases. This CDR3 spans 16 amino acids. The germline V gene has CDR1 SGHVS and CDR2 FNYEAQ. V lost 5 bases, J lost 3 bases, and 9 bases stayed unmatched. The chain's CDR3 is CASSNPRQGGTDTQYF. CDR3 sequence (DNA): TGTGCCAGCAGCAACCCACGACAGGGGGGGACAGATACGCAGTATTTT.

The CDR3 nucleotides are TGTGCCAGCAGTTTATCGGACAAGCGAGAGACCCAGTACTTC. It encodes CASSLSDKRETQYF. The chain is built from TRBV28 and TRBJ2-5; a possible D gene is TRBD1 (5 bases). Per germline, CDR1 MDHEN and CDR2 SYDVKM. Trimming stripped 1 base from V and 4 bases from J, with 10 bases between. The CDR3 runs 14 residues.

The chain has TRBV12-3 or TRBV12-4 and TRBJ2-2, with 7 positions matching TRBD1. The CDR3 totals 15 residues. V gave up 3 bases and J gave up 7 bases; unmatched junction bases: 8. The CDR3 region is CASSFPRQGHGELFF. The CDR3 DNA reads TGTGCCAGCAGTTTTCCCCGACAGGGCCACGGGGAGCTGTTTTTT.

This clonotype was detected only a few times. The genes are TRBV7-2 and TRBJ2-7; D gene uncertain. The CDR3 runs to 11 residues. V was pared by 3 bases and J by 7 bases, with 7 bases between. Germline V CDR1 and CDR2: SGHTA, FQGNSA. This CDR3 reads CASSFWGEQYF. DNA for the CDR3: TGTGCCAGCAGCTTTTGGGGAGAGCAGTACTTC.

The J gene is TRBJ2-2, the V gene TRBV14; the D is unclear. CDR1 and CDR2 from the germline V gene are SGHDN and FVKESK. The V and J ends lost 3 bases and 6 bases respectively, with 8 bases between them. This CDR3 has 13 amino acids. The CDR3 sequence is CASSQEIAGELFF. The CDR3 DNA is TGTGCCAGCAGCCAGGAAATTGCCGGGGAGCTGTTTTTT. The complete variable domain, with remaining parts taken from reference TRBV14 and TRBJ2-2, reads EAGVTQFPSHSVIEKGQTVTLRCDPISGHDNLYWYRRVMGKEIKFLLHFVKESKQDESGMPNNRFLAERTGGTYSTLKVQPAELEDSGVYFCASSQEIAGELFFGEGSRLTVL.